This T cell receptor (beta chain) was sequenced in a study of shared clonotypes between healthy human individuals. Methods used by the authors: Junction-only sequences without quality scores came from ImmunoSEQ, so filtering differed. The table came from immunoSEQ multiplex PCR; TCRdb's copy has only in-frame clones and leaves some out. The V and J calls and the clone size are those of that table, but D and trimming were determined from the DNA. The data hold about 1.5 million clones, with approximately 96% observed a single time. This CDR3 spans 13 amino acids. Deletions cut 0 bases from V and 4 bases from J, with 5 bases between. The germline CDR1 and CDR2 sequences are SGHDT and YYEEEE.

The receptor comes from a man aged 30 to 45 in good health. The specimen sequenced was naive CD4+ T cells sorted from blood. Subset reported: CD45RA+ positively selected. The chain links TRBV5-6 to TRBJ2-1; D ambiguous. CDR3 region: CASSLVRYNEQFF. The CDR3 DNA reads TGTGCCAGCAGCTTGGTCAGGTACAATGAGCAGTTCTTC.